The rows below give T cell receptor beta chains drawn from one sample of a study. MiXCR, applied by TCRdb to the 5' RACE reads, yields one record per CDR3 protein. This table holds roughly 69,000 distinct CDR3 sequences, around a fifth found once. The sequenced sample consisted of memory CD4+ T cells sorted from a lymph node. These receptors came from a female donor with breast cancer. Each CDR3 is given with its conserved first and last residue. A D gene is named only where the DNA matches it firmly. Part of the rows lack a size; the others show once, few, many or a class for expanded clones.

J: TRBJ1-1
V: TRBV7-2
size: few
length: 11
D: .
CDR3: CASSRRGEAFF
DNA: TGTGCCAGCAGCCGCAGGGGTGAGGCTTTCTTT

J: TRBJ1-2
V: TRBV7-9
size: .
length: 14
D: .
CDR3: CASSLDTGSYGYTF
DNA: TGTGCCAGCAGCTTAGATACGGGCAGCTATGGCTACACCTTC

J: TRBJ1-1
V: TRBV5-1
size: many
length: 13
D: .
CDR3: CASSLTWTGEAFF
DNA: TGCGCCAGCAGCCTAACTTGGACGGGTGAAGCTTTCTTT

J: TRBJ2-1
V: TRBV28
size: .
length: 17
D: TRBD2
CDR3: CASNPLGPSPGTSGEFF
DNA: TGTGCCAGCAATCCCCTTGGGCCAAGTCCCGGGACTAGCGGGGAGTTCTTC

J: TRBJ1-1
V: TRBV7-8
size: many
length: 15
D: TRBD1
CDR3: CASGTPTGAVTEAFF
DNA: TGTGCCAGCGGGACTCCGACAGGGGCGGTGACTGAAGCTTTCTTT

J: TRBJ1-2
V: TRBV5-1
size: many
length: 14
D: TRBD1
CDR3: CASSSGTGGYGYTF
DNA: TGCGCCAGCAGCTCCGGGACAGGGGGCTATGGCTACACCTTC

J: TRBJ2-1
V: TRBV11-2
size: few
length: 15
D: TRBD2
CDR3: CASSPGLAGYNEQFF
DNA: TGTGCCAGCAGCCCCGGACTAGCGGGATACAATGAGCAGTTCTTC

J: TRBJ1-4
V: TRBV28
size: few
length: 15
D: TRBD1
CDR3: CASSFTGAGREKLFF
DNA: TGTGCCAGCAGTTTTACAGGGGCGGGCCGTGAAAAACTGTTTTTT

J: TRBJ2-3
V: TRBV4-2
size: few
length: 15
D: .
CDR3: CASSLPGSGTDTQYF
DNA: TGTGCCAGCAGCCTCCCCGGGAGCGGCACAGATACGCAGTATTTT

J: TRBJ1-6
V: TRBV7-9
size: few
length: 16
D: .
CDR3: CASSPRVGRNNSPLHF
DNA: TGTGCCAGCAGCCCCAGAGTGGGAAGGAATAATTCACCCCTCCACTTT

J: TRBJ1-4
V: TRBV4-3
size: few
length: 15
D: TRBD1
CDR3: CASSQMRGRNEKLFF
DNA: TGCGCCAGCAGCCAAATGAGGGGGCGGAATGAAAAACTGTTTTTT

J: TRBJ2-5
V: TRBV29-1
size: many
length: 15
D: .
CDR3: CSSAVRGRSGETQYF
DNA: TGCAGCTCCGCGGTTAGGGGCCGATCAGGGGAGACCCAGTACTTC

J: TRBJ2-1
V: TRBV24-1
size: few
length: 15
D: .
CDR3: CATSGGPGSYNEQFF
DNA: TGTGCCACCAGTGGGGGGCCGGGCTCCTACAATGAGCAGTTCTTC

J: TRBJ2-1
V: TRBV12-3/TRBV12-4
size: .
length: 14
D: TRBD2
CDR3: CATRLAGGWDEQFF
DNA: TGTGCCACACGACTAGCGGGAGGGTGGGATGAGCAGTTCTTC

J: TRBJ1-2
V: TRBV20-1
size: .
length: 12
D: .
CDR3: CGALQRRWGYTF
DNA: TGCGGTGCTCTTCAACGGCGGTGGGGCTACACCTTC

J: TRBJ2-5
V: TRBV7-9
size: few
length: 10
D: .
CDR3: CASSFETQYF
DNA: TGTGCCAGCAGCTTTGAGACCCAGTACTTC

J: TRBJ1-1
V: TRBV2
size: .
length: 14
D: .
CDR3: CASLEGVENTEAFF
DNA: TGTGCCAGCCTTGAAGGGGTCGAGAACACTGAAGCTTTCTTT

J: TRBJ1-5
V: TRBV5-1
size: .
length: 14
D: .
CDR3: CASSLGVNNQPQHF
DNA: TGCGCCAGCAGCTTGGGAGTCAACAATCAGCCCCAGCATTTT

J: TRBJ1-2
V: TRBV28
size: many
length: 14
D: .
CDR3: CASSRQQRAGGYTF
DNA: TGTGCCAGCAGCAGGCAGCAAAGAGCAGGTGGCTACACCTTC

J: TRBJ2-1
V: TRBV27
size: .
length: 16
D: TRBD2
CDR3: CASTDLKRGSYNEQFF
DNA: TGTGCCAGCACGGATCTAAAGCGGGGCTCCTACAATGAGCAGTTCTTC

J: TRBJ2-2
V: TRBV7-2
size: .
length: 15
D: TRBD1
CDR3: CASSRAGQGTGELFF
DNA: TGTGCCAGCAGCCGAGCGGGACAGGGGACCGGGGAGCTGTTTTTT

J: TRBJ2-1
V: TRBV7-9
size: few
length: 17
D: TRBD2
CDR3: CASSSRRLAGDPNEQFF
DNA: TGTGCCAGCAGCTCCCGCCGACTAGCGGGAGACCCTAATGAGCAGTTCTTC

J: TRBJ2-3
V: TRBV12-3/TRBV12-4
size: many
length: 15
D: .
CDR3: CASSLTGPSAHTQYF
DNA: TGTGCCAGCAGTCTCACCGGGCCCAGCGCTCATACGCAGTATTTT

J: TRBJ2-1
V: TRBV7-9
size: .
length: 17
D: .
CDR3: CASSPPRGKMSYNEQFF
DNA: TGTGCCAGCAGCCCGCCTAGAGGGAAGATGTCCTACAATGAGCAGTTCTTC

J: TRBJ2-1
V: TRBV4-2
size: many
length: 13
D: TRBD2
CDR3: CASSPGLANEQFF
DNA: TGTGCCAGCAGCCCGGGACTAGCAAATGAGCAGTTCTTC

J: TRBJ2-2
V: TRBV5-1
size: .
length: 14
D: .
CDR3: CASKDGDNTGELFF
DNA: TGCGCCAGCAAGGATGGGGATAACACCGGGGAGCTGTTTTTT

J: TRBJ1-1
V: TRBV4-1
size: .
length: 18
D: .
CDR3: CASSQAAGLGVGNTEAFF
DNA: TGCGCCAGCAGCCAAGCTGCGGGACTGGGAGTAGGGAACACTGAAGCTTTCTTT

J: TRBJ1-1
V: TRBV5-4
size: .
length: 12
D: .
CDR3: CASSSVGTEAFF
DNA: TGTGCCAGCAGCTCCGTGGGGACAGAAGCTTTCTTT